Below are 20 T cell receptor beta chains sequenced from a single sample in a study of blood T cells in healthy people across ages. A sample-barcoded 5' primer and a J-beta primer mix were used in a second PCR of about 7 to 12 cycles. MiXCR, applied by TCRdb to the 5' RACE reads, yields one record per CDR3 protein. The sample records 1.6 million or so distinct CDR3 sequences, about 35% being singletons. Sequencing used blood. Source of these receptors: a woman aged 25-40 years in good health.

This clonotype has a handful of counts. The chain is built from TRBV15 and TRBJ2-5; possibly TRBD2 for D (6 bases). The germline V and J ends were trimmed by 1 base and 5 bases, with 11 bases remaining between them. The CDR3 has 14 amino acids. The V gene's germline CDR1 is LNHNV and CDR2 YYDKDF (reference sequence). CDR3 sequence (DNA): TGTGCCACCAGCAGAGTGGATGGGAGGGAGACCCAGTACTTC. This translates into CATSRVDGRETQYF.

The V and J genes are TRBV2 and TRBJ1-1; the match to TRBD1 covers 7 bases. Germline CDR1 and CDR2: SNHLY and FYNNEI. The CDR3 runs 15 residues. The trim removed 6 bases at V and 4 bases at J, leaving 11 bases unmatched. DNA of the CDR3: TGTGCCAGCAGGAAAGAGGGGGCGCATTCCACTGAAGCTTTCTTT. This encodes CASRKEGAHSTEAFF.

The rearrangement uses TRBV20-1 and TRBJ2-7; D is ambiguous. CDR3 length: 13 residues. The V gene's germline CDR1 is DFQATT and CDR2 SNEGSKA (reference sequence). V gave up 7 bases and J gave up 0 bases, with 13 bases separating them. The CDR3 loop reads CSVTAESSYEQYF. CDR3 DNA sequence: TGCAGTGTTACCGCGGAGTCCTCCTACGAGCAGTACTTC.

In its sample, this clonotype was seen a few times. An end of the junction differs from the germline gene, which may be a read error. The rearrangement joins TRBV7-6 to TRBJ2-1; TRBD2 matches at 7 bases. The CDR3 runs to 19 residues. Germline V gives CDR1 SGHVS, CDR2 FNYEAQ. The CDR3 here is CASSLALVAGENPYNVQFF. CDR3 nucleotide sequence: TGTGCCAGCAGCTTGGCACTCGTGGCGGGAGAAAACCCCTACAATGTGCAGTTCTTC. The whole variable domain, filled in from reference TRBV7-6 and TRBJ2-1, reads GAGVSQSPRYKVTKRGQDVALRCDPISGHVSLYWYRQALGQGPEFLTYFNYEAQQDKSGLPNDRFSAERPEGSISTLTIQRTEQRDSAMYRCASSLALVAGENPYNVQFFGPGTRLTVL.

In this sample, this clonotype turned up a few times. The V gene is TRBV20-1, the J gene TRBJ2-7; no clear D. In germline, CDR1 is DFQATT, CDR2 SNEGSKA (reference sequence). Trimming removed 2 bases at V and 3 bases at J, with 11 bases between. This CDR3 region has 13 residues. Here the CDR3 reads CSARRPSSYEQYF. CDR3 DNA: TGCAGTGCTAGACGCCCTTCTAGCTACGAGCAGTACTTC.

As for this clonotype: One base away lies a much larger clone, so this may be a sequencing read error. The chain employs TRBV5-1 and TRBJ2-5; the D gene is possibly TRBD2 (5 bases). CDR1 and CDR2 from the germline V gene are SGHRS and YFSETQ. The CDR3 is made up of 14 amino acids. The chain's CDR3 is CAGSLFGETETQYF. CDR3 sequence (DNA): TGCGCCGGCAGCTTGTTCGGGGAGACGGAGACCCAGTACTTC. Full variable domain (rest looked up from reference TRBV5-1 and TRBJ2-5): KAGVTQTPRYLIKTRGQQVTLSCSPISGHRSVSWYQQTPGQGLQFLFEYFSETQRNKGNFPGRFSGRQFSNSRSEMNVSTLELGDSALYLCAGSLFGETETQYFGPGTRLLVL.

The CDR3 sequence: CRAWQKETQYF. CDR3 sequence (DNA): TGCAGGGCCTGGCAGAAAGAGACCCAGTACTTC. The chain recombines TRBV20-1 with TRBJ2-5, with D hard to call. CDR1 and CDR2 from the germline V gene are DFQATT and SNEGSKA (reference sequence). This CDR3 is 11 amino acids long.

The chain carries TRBV7-9 and TRBJ1-1; D remains ambiguous. V lost 4 bases, J lost 7 bases, and 10 bases lay in between. Germline V gene data show CDR1 as SEHNR and CDR2 as FQNEAQ (reference sequence). There are 12 residues in the CDR3. The CDR3 sequence: CASSYGADEAFF. In DNA form, the CDR3 reads TGTGCCAGCAGCTACGGCGCAGATGAAGCTTTCTTT.

The rearrangement uses TRBV24-1 and TRBJ2-1, with D maybe TRBD1 (6 bases). Germline V CDR1 and CDR2: KGHDR, SFDVKD. The germline V and J ends were trimmed by 5 bases and 4 bases, with 8 bases remaining between them. The CDR3 is 13 amino acids. The CDR3 nucleotides read TGTGCCACCAGTGCCCAGGGGTACAATGAGCAGTTCTTC. Protein product: CATSAQGYNEQFF.

J is TRBJ2-6 and V is TRBV20-1; 12 nucleotides agree with TRBD1. The CDR3 length is 17 residues. V gave up 4 bases and J gave up 1 base; unmatched junction bases: 5. Germline assignment: CDR1 DFQATT and CDR2 SNEGSKA (reference sequence). The CDR3 coding sequence is TGCAGTGCTAATAAGGGACAGGGGGCATCTGGGGCCAACGTCCTGACTTTC. Residues: CSANKGQGASGANVLTF.

This clonotype has just a few counts. The chain uses TRBV24-1 and TRBJ2-5, with a possible D match to TRBD1 (6 bases). Trimming shortened V by 4 bases and J by 5 bases, and 13 bases separated the two germline ends. The CDR3 consists of 14 residues. Germline CDR1 is KGHDR and CDR2 is SFDVKD. Here the CDR3 DNA reads TGTGCCACCAGTGAGGGGGAGCAGGGGGAGACCCAGTACTTC. This sequence encodes CATSEGEQGETQYF.

The sample holds a few counts of this clonotype. CDR3 region: CASSFQLAGSTDTQYF. CDR3 nucleotide sequence: TGCGCCAGCAGCTTCCAACTAGCGGGGAGCACAGATACGCAGTATTTT. The V call is TRBV5-1, the J call TRBJ2-3; 10 nucleotides line up with TRBD2. The germline gives CDR1 SGHRS, CDR2 YFSETQ. After removal of 2 bases from V and 0 bases from J, the junction contained 3 bases not matched to a gene. This CDR3 contains 16 residues.

This clonotype appeared many times. J is TRBJ2-1 and V is TRBV12-3 or TRBV12-4; 8 bases fit TRBD2. The CDR3 consists of 15 residues. The trim removed 5 bases at V and 4 bases at J, leaving 7 bases unmatched. CDR3 protein: CASSKRAGAYNEQFF. The CDR3, as DNA: TGTGCCAGCAGTAAGCGAGCGGGAGCATACAATGAGCAGTTCTTC.

The rearrangement uses TRBV7-9 and TRBJ1-6, with 9 bases matching TRBD1. Germline V gene data show CDR1 as SEHNR and CDR2 as FQNEAQ (reference sequence). The trim removed 4 bases at V and 8 bases at J, leaving 3 bases unmatched. The CDR3 is 14 residues long. In nucleotides, the CDR3 is TGTGCCAGCAGCTGCGGGACAGGGTATTCACCCCTCCACTTT. Encoded protein: CASSCGTGYSPLHF.

This clonotype appeared a few times. The chain recombines TRBV6-5 with TRBJ1-2; D unresolved. The CDR3 contains 13 residues. The germline V gene has CDR1 MNHEY and CDR2 SVGAGI. V was cut by 0 bases and J by 4 bases, with 6 bases left in between. This CDR3 is CASSYSHSYGYTF. DNA for the CDR3: TGTGCCAGCAGTTACTCCCACAGCTATGGCTACACCTTC.

The CDR3 DNA is TGTGCCAGCAGTTCTGTGATATACCCCTATGGCTACACCTTC. It specifies CASSSVIYPYGYTF. V is TRBV6-2 or TRBV6-3 and J is TRBJ1-2; D gene uncertain. Trimming left V 4 bases short and J 4 bases short, with 13 bases between. In germline, CDR1 is MNHEY, CDR2 SVGEGT. This CDR3 has 14 residues.

A note on this clonotype: At one end the junction does not follow the germline gene, possibly because of a read error. The V call is TRBV6-2 or TRBV6-3, the J call TRBJ1-4, with D perhaps matching TRBD1 (6 bases). The CDR3 runs 16 residues. Germline V gene data show CDR1 as MNHEY and CDR2 as SVGEGT. The chain's CDR3 is CANSYSPTGLSEKLFF. DNA for the CDR3: TGTGCCAACAGTTACTCTCCCACAGGGTTGAGTGAAAAACTGTTTTTT.

The chain joins TRBV5-1 to TRBJ2-4, with 7 bases fitting TRBD1. The J call may be faulty, since TRBJ2-7 better matches the DNA end. CDR1 SGHRS and CDR2 YFSETQ come from the germline V gene. The CDR3 contains 13 residues. CDR3 nucleotide sequence: TGCGCCAGCAGCTTAAGGACAGGCAGCGAGCAGTACTTC. This translates into CASSLRTGSEQYF.

This clonotype was counted many times. This rearrangement joins TRBV10-3 to TRBJ1-2, with D tentatively TRBD1 (5 bases). The germline gives CDR1 ENHRY, CDR2 SYGVKD. The V gene lost 8 bases and the J gene lost 4 bases, with 11 bases spanning the gap. This CDR3 is built from 12 residues. DNA for the CDR3: TGTGCCATCCGGGGGGATAGCTATGGCTACACCTTC. Translated, it gives CAIRGDSYGYTF.

This clonotype was counted ten times or more. This sequence joins TRBV12-3 or TRBV12-4 and TRBJ2-3; D remains ambiguous. The V and J ends lost 2 bases and 5 bases respectively, with 8 bases between them. The CDR3 sequence is 13 residues long. In DNA, the CDR3 is TGTGCCAGCAGTTTATTCGAAGTAGATACGCAGTATTTT. Protein sequence: CASSLFEVDTQYF.